These 17 T cell receptor beta chains were all obtained from the same sample, sequenced in a study of identical twins. TCRdb independently ran MiXCR on the 5' RACE reads; one entry per CDR3 protein. Altogether 1.5 million to 2 million distinct CDR3 sequences are present, around a third being singletons, with the ten largest covering 0.27%. What was sequenced was cord blood. Receptors were obtained from a newborn girl in good health.

This sequence joins TRBV20-1 and TRBJ1-2, with 8 bases that match TRBD1. The V segment lost 0 bases and the J segment 5 bases; nucleotides outside the gene matches: 11. This CDR3 contains 16 residues. CDR1 DFQATT and CDR2 SNEGSKA come from the germline V gene (reference sequence). The CDR3 bases are TGCAGTGCTAGAGATCTAATGGGACAGGCCGGTTATGGCTACACCTTC. Its translation: CSARDLMGQAGYGYTF.

As for this clonotype: A read error may explain this, as a much larger clone is one base away. This CDR3 reads CAGSQRVAHYNEQFF. Here the CDR3 DNA reads TGTGCCGGCAGCCAACGGGTAGCACATTACAATGAGCAGTTCTTC. The chain couples TRBV4-2 to TRBJ2-1; D ambiguous. There are 15 residues in the CDR3. Germline CDR1 LGHNA, CDR2 YNFKEQ.

A few counts support this clonotype. V is TRBV20-1 and J is TRBJ2-3; TRBD1 matches 8 bases. The CDR3 runs 12 residues. The germline V gene encodes CDR1 DFQATT and CDR2 SNEGSKA (reference sequence). The V segment lost 8 bases and the J segment 3 bases; nucleotides outside the gene matches: 4. The CDR3 spells CSHYRGTDTQYF. The CDR3 region has the DNA TGCAGTCATTACAGGGGGACAGATACGCAGTATTTT.

This clonotype has just a few counts. The gene calls are TRBV29-1 and TRBJ2-5; D is unclear. The germline CDR1 and CDR2 sequences are SQVTM and ANQGSEA. Trimming stripped 3 bases from V and 2 bases from J, with 7 bases between. This CDR3 is built from 12 residues. The CDR3 loop is CSVESGQETQYF. The DNA for the CDR3 is TGCAGCGTTGAGTCAGGACAAGAGACCCAGTACTTC.

This chain links TRBV6-5 with TRBJ2-7; no reliable D call. Germline V CDR1 and CDR2: MNHEY, SVGAGI. The CDR3 spans 16 residues. Trimming took off 0 bases at V and 0 bases at J, with 12 bases between the two ends. CDR3 nucleotide sequence: TGTGCCAGCAGTTACTCGAACCAGCGCGCCTCCTACGAGCAGTACTTC. It specifies CASSYSNQRASYEQYF.

This clonotype showed up just once. The genes are TRBV3-1 and TRBJ2-1, with a tentative D call TRBD2 (6 bases). The CDR3 runs to 14 residues. Germline V lookup: CDR1 LGHDT, CDR2 YNNKEL (reference sequence). Trimming stripped 1 base from V and 7 bases from J, with 11 bases between. CDR3 bases: TGTGCCAGCAGCCAAGTCTTCGGGGGTAATGAGCAGTTCTTC. It is translated as CASSQVFGGNEQFF.

The V call is TRBV20-1, the J call TRBJ2-2; D uncertain. V dropped 1 base and J dropped 0 bases, with 12 bases sitting between them. Germline V gives CDR1 DFQATT, CDR2 SNEGSKA (reference sequence). The CDR3 consists of 16 residues. CDR3 loop: CSARVRSPTNTGELFF. The CDR3 DNA is TGCAGTGCTAGAGTTAGGAGCCCGACGAACACCGGGGAGCTGTTTTTT.

This clonotype was found a few times. V is TRBV10-3 and J is TRBJ2-3; D may be TRBD1 (6 bases). This CDR3 is 18 amino acids long. CDR1 and CDR2 (germline): ENHRY, SYGVKD. The germline V and J ends were trimmed by 8 bases and 3 bases, with 27 bases remaining between them. CDR3 DNA: TGTGCCATCTCAGATCCCAAGGCAACAGGGAGTATTACAGATACGCAGTATTTT. Protein: CAISDPKATGSITDTQYF.

This clonotype came up many times. The chain combines TRBV5-1 with TRBJ2-5; no clear D gene. The CDR3 runs 14 residues. Trimming left V 0 bases short and J 1 base short, with 7 bases between. Germline CDR1 reads SGHRS; CDR2 reads YFSETQ. CDR3 amino acids: CASSLGSSQETQYF. CDR3 sequence (DNA): TGCGCCAGCAGCTTGGGTTCTTCCCAAGAGACCCAGTACTTC.

This clonotype occurred a few times. The V gene is TRBV24-1, the J gene TRBJ1-2; D not resolved. The CDR3 is made up of 14 amino acids. V was clipped by 1 base and J by 3 bases, with 8 bases between them. Looked up from germline, CDR1 is KGHDR and CDR2 is SFDVKD. The CDR3 bases are TGTGCCACCAGTGATTTCCCGAGGGACTATGGCTACACCTTC. Amino acid sequence: CATSDFPRDYGYTF.

The chain uses TRBV27 and TRBJ1-4, with TRBD1 as a possible D gene (5 bases). Looked up from germline, CDR1 is MNHEY and CDR2 is SMNVEV (reference sequence). The CDR3 runs to 13 residues. Trimming shortened V by 2 bases and J by 8 bases, and 9 bases separated the two germline ends. The CDR3 loop is CASSLQRTEKLFF. The CDR3 DNA sequence: TGTGCCAGCAGTTTACAACGGACAGAAAAACTGTTTTTT.

The chain links TRBV20-1 to TRBJ2-1; tentative D call: TRBD2 (5 bases). The germline V and J ends were trimmed by 5 bases and 0 bases, with 20 bases remaining between them. Germline CDR1 DFQATT, CDR2 SNEGSKA (reference sequence). The CDR3 is 17 amino acids. CDR3 sequence reads: CSARTGRKPSSYNEQFF. DNA of the CDR3: TGCAGTGCTCGGACGGGAAGGAAACCCTCCTCCTACAATGAGCAGTTCTTC.

This clonotype came up a few times. This chain joins TRBV6-1 and TRBJ1-2, with TRBD1 as a possible D gene (5 bases). The CDR3 is made up of 15 amino acids. In germline, CDR1 is MNHNS, CDR2 SASEGT. V dropped 8 bases and J dropped 2 bases, with 18 bases sitting between them. CDR3 sequence: CASGGLGRQNYGYTF. The CDR3 DNA is TGTGCCAGCGGGGGACTAGGGCGACAAAACTATGGCTACACCTTC.

The chain uses TRBV10-3 and TRBJ1-1, with TRBD1 matching over 9 bases. Trimming cost V 2 bases and J 3 bases; bases outside gene matches: 4. Germline CDR1 and CDR2: ENHRY and SYGVKD. The CDR3 has 15 residues. The chain's CDR3 is CAISEGGQGHTEAFF. CDR3 DNA: TGTGCCATCAGTGAGGGGGGACAGGGACACACTGAAGCTTTCTTT.

This clonotype was seen a handful of times. This chain uses TRBV7-9 with TRBJ1-1; D is unclear. The V end was cut by 8 bases, the J end by 1 base, with 14 bases between. The CDR3 loop spans 14 amino acids. The germline V gene has CDR1 SEHNR and CDR2 FQNEAQ (reference sequence). CDR3 loop: CASGEDLPNTEAFF. The CDR3 DNA reads TGTGCCAGCGGTGAGGACCTACCGAACACTGAAGCTTTCTTT.

The gene calls are TRBV5-1 and TRBJ2-1; 7 positions agree with TRBD1. Germline lookup yields CDR1 SGHRS and CDR2 YFSETQ. The CDR3 loop spans 16 amino acids. V gave up 0 bases and J gave up 0 bases; unmatched junction bases: 3. The CDR3 nucleotides read TGCGCCAGCAGCTTGGCCCGGGACAGCTCCTACAATGAGCAGTTCTTC. Translated: CASSLARDSSYNEQFF.

In its sample, this clonotype was seen a few times. The chain uses TRBV12-5 and TRBJ2-3, with D perhaps matching TRBD2 (6 bases). CDR3 length: 14 residues. Trimming stripped 4 bases from V and 0 bases from J, with 8 bases between. Germline V gene sequence: CDR1 LGHNT, CDR2 FRNRAP. For the CDR3, the DNA is TGTGCTAGTGGTTCTAGCGATAGCACAGATACGCAGTATTTT. Protein: CASGSSDSTDTQYF.